Listed here are 22 T cell receptor beta chains from one sample, sequenced in a study of cytomegalovirus exposure and HLA in healthy donors. Vbeta (60) and Jbeta (13) primers were used in the PCR. Assay used: immunoSEQ multiplex PCR; TCRdb lists only in-frame clones, some missing. The sample spans 90,000 to 130,000 clones; the ten largest clones claim roughly 3.6%. The sequenced sample consisted of PBMCs. These receptors came from a man in his thirties or forties in good health and CMV-seronegative.

This chain links TRBV7-2 with TRBJ2-5, with D perhaps matching TRBD1 (5 bases). Trimming stripped 1 base from V and 1 base from J, with 7 bases between. CDR1 and CDR2 from the germline V gene are SGHTA and FQGNSA. CDR3 size: 14 residues. The CDR3 DNA reads as TGTGCCAGCAGCTTAGAGGGGTTCCAAGAGACCCAGTACTTC. It translates to CASSLEGFQETQYF.

V and J are TRBV21-1 and TRBJ2-4; the table's D call, TRBD2, was not checked against the DNA. TRBV21-1 is listed as a pseudogene. This CDR3 spans 15 amino acids. CDR3 nucleotides: TGTGCCAGCAGCAAAGACGCGATCCCCAAAAACATTCAGTACTTC. It yields the protein CASSKDAIPKNIQYF.

The chain carries TRBV5-1 and TRBJ1-5, with D tentatively TRBD1 (6 bases). V gave up 4 bases and J gave up 2 bases, with 10 bases separating them. CDR1 is SGHRS and CDR2 is YFSETQ in the germline V gene. CDR3 length: 14 residues. The CDR3 protein is CASSEQGGNQPQHF. The CDR3 coding sequence is TGCGCCAGCAGCGAACAGGGTGGCAATCAGCCCCAGCATTTT.

The chain employs TRBV7-9 and TRBJ2-3; 8 positions match TRBD1. Losses at the gene ends were 4 bases for V and 2 bases for J; bases not matched to a gene: 5. Germline CDR1 SEHNR, CDR2 FQNEAQ (reference sequence). This CDR3 is built from 15 residues. For the CDR3, the DNA is TGTGCCAGCAGCTCTCCGGGACAGGACACAGATACGCAGTATTTT. Translation gives CASSSPGQDTDTQYF.

J is TRBJ1-2 and V is TRBV6-1; a weak D match, TRBD1 (6 bases). CDR1 and CDR2 from the germline V gene are MNHNS and SASEGT. V was shortened by 4 bases and J by 7 bases, with 19 bases between the two germline ends. The CDR3 is made up of 15 amino acids. CDR3 sequence (DNA): TGTGCCAGCAGTGGAAGTTCAGGGGATCCCCTTGGCTACACCTTC. This gives the protein CASSGSSGDPLGYTF.

V gene TRBV30 combines with J gene TRBJ2-1; 12 nucleotides align to TRBD2. Germline loops: CDR1 GTSNPN, CDR2 SVGIG (reference sequence). The trim removed 2 bases at V and 1 base at J, leaving 6 bases unmatched. The CDR3 totals 17 residues. CDR3 amino acids: CAWSRASGGVSYNEQFF. DNA for the CDR3: TGTGCCTGGAGTCGGGCTAGCGGGGGGGTGTCCTACAATGAGCAGTTCTTC.

The J gene is TRBJ2-7, the V gene TRBV2; D is perhaps TRBD2 (6 bases). CDR1 and CDR2 (germline): SNHLY, FYNNEI. This CDR3 comprises 12 residues. The germline V and J ends were trimmed by 7 bases and 3 bases, with 10 bases remaining between them. In nucleotides, the CDR3 is TGTGCCAGCACGGCCGGGGGCTACGAGCAGTACTTC. It specifies CASTAGGYEQYF.

The V gene is TRBV30, the J gene TRBJ2-3; 13 nucleotides agree with TRBD2. From germline, CDR1 is GTSNPN and CDR2 SVGIG (reference sequence). CDR3 length equals 18 residues. Trimming cost V 5 bases and J 1 base; bases outside gene matches: 12. The CDR3 DNA is TGTGCCTGGGACCGCGAACTAGCGGGGGGGCGAGGCACAGATACGCAGTATTTT. Amino acid sequence: CAWDRELAGGRGTDTQYF.

The J gene is TRBJ2-1, the V gene TRBV2, with TRBD2 matching 16 bases. The germline V gene has CDR1 SNHLY and CDR2 FYNNEI. This CDR3 comprises 18 residues. Trimming at V came to 6 bases and at J to 1 base, leaving 6 bases not matched to a gene. CDR3 DNA sequence: TGTGCCAGCAGCCCGGGACTAGCGGGGGGGAAGTCCTACAATGAGCAGTTCTTC. It specifies CASSPGLAGGKSYNEQFF.

This chain's CDR3 is CASSESGQGTQPQHF. The DNA for the CDR3 is TGTGCCAGCAGTGAGTCCGGACAGGGAACTCAGCCCCAGCATTTT. V usage is TRBV2 and J usage is TRBJ1-5, with TRBD1 matching 8 bases. The CDR3 has 15 amino acids. The V segment lost 3 bases and the J segment 6 bases; nucleotides outside the gene matches: 7. Germline CDR1 reads SNHLY; CDR2 reads FYNNEI.

J is TRBJ2-2 and V is TRBV9; D not resolved. The germline V gene has CDR1 SGDLS and CDR2 YYNGEE. CDR3 size: 14 residues. V was cut by 2 bases and J by 0 bases, with 5 bases left in between. CDR3 residues: CASSVTTNTGELFF. DNA of the CDR3: TGTGCCAGCAGCGTCACTACGAACACCGGGGAGCTGTTTTTT.

The rearrangement joins TRBV5-5 to TRBJ2-6, with D possibly being TRBD2 (5 bases). Trimming left V 1 base short and J 0 bases short, with 11 bases between. Germline V gives CDR1 SGHKS, CDR2 YYEKEE (reference sequence). CDR3 length: 17 amino acids. The CDR3 loop reads CASSLTRSSSGANVLTF. For the CDR3, the DNA is TGTGCCAGCAGCTTGACTAGATCTAGCTCTGGGGCCAACGTCCTGACTTTC.

V is TRBV11-1 and J is TRBJ2-7, with 7 bases aligning to TRBD1. The CDR3 consists of 13 residues. CDR1 is SGHAT and CDR2 is FQDESV in the germline V gene (reference sequence). Losses at the gene ends were 1 base for V and 3 bases for J; bases not matched to a gene: 0. CDR3 amino acids: CASSLDRGYEQYF. CDR3 DNA sequence: TGTGCCAGCAGCTTAGACAGGGGCTACGAGCAGTACTTC.

The chain has TRBV7-9 and TRBJ2-5; TRBD2 aligns across 8 bases. The last part of the DNA fits TRBJ2-7 better; the J call may be wrong. This CDR3 contains 16 residues. Looked up from germline, CDR1 is SEHNR and CDR2 is FQNEAQ (reference sequence). The CDR3 nucleotides read TGTGCCAGCAGCTCCTCGCGTAGCGGGGCCTTCTACGAGCAGTACTTC. Its protein is CASSSSRSGAFYEQYF.

The gene calls are TRBV6-5 and TRBJ1-1, with D unresolved. V was shortened by 7 bases and J by 0 bases, with 9 bases between the two germline ends. Germline lookup yields CDR1 MNHEY and CDR2 SVGAGI. CDR3 length: 13 residues. CDR3 bases: TGTGCCAGCAACGGAGTAATGAACACTGAAGCTTTCTTT. This sequence encodes CASNGVMNTEAFF.

The chain uses TRBV30 and TRBJ2-5; TRBD2 agrees at 8 bases. With 8 bases clipped from V and 1 base from J, the junction kept 6 bases outside the gene matches. CDR3 length: 13 residues. Germline V CDR1 and CDR2: GTSNPN, SVGIG (reference sequence). CDR3 region: CARRGDPQETQYF. As DNA, the CDR3 is TGTGCCCGGCGGGGGGACCCCCAAGAGACCCAGTACTTC. Full variable domain (remainder filled in from reference TRBV30 and TRBJ2-5): SQTIHQWPATLVQPVGSPLSLECTVEGTSNPNLYWYRQAAGRGLQLLFYSVGIGQISSEVPQNLSASRPQDRQFILSSKKLLLSDSGFYLCARRGDPQETQYFGPGTRLLVL.

This rearrangement joins TRBV5-4 to TRBJ2-5, with TRBD2 as a possible D gene (5 bases). The CDR3 has 14 amino acids. V lost 6 bases, J lost 2 bases, and 14 bases lay in between. Germline-derived CDR1 and CDR2 are SGHNT and YYREEE (reference sequence). In nucleotides, the CDR3 is TGTGCCAGCACTCGACCCGGGGTTCAAGAGACCCAGTACTTC. This translates into CASTRPGVQETQYF.

In nucleotides, the CDR3 is TGTGCCAGCAGCTTAACCGGTGCCGCACCGCTCAGCTACACCTTC. It specifies CASSLTGAAPLSYTF. The chain joins TRBV7-9 to TRBJ1-2; D call uncertain. Looked up from germline, CDR1 is SEHNR and CDR2 is FQNEAQ (reference sequence). V shed 2 bases and J shed 9 bases, with 19 bases lying between them. The CDR3 totals 15 residues.

This rearrangement joins TRBV2 to TRBJ2-5, with 9 bases lining up with TRBD2. Per the germline V gene, CDR1 is SNHLY and CDR2 is FYNNEI. CDR3 size: 20 residues. V gave up 6 bases and J gave up 2 bases; unmatched junction bases: 22. CDR3 sequence reads: CASSLLEVRAGGGTQETQYF. The CDR3, as DNA: TGTGCCAGCAGCCTCTTAGAGGTAAGGGCGGGGGGGGGAACACAAGAGACCCAGTACTTC. Full variable domain (rest looked up from reference TRBV2 and TRBJ2-5): EPEVTQTPSHQVTQMGQEVILRCVPISNHLYFYWYRQILGQKVEFLVSFYNNEISEKSEIFDDQFSVERPDGSNFTLKIRSTKLEDSAMYFCASSLLEVRAGGGTQETQYFGPGTRLLVL.

This chain connects TRBV28 to TRBJ1-5, with TRBD1 matching 7 bases. The germline gives CDR1 MDHEN, CDR2 SYDVKM. V shed 7 bases and J 2 bases; nucleotides not matched to a gene: 8. This CDR3 is built from 15 residues. CDR3 DNA: TGTGCCAGCAATCGACAGGGTATTGGCAATCAGCCCCAGCATTTT. Translation: CASNRQGIGNQPQHF.

The chain couples TRBV19 to TRBJ1-1, with a weak D call TRBD1 (5 bases). The CDR3 runs 13 residues. CDR1 is LNHDA and CDR2 is SQIVND in the germline V gene (reference sequence). Trimming stripped 2 bases from V and 5 bases from J, with 9 bases between. The CDR3 DNA reads as TGTGCCAGTAGTATAAGGGGAACGACTGAAGCTTTCTTT. It encodes CASSIRGTTEAFF.

The rearrangement uses TRBV10-2 and TRBJ1-1; 8 bases match TRBD1. Per germline, CDR1 WSHSY and CDR2 SAAADI. The CDR3 spans 14 residues. V lost 6 bases, J lost 6 bases, and 9 bases stayed unmatched. In nucleotides, the CDR3 is TGCGCCAGCAGAGCAGGACAGGGATTCTCTGAAGCTTTCTTT. This codes for CASRAGQGFSEAFF.